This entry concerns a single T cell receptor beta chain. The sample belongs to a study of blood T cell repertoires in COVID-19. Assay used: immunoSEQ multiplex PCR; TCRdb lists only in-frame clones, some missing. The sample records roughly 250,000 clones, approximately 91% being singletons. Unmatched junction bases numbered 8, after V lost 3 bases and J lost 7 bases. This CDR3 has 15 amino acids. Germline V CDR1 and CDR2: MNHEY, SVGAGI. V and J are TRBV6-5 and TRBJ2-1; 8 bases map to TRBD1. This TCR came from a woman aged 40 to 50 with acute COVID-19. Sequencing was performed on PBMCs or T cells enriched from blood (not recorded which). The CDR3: CASSYSQGARNEQFF. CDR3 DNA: TGTGCCAGCAGTTATTCGCAGGGGGCGCGGAATGAGCAGTTCTTC.